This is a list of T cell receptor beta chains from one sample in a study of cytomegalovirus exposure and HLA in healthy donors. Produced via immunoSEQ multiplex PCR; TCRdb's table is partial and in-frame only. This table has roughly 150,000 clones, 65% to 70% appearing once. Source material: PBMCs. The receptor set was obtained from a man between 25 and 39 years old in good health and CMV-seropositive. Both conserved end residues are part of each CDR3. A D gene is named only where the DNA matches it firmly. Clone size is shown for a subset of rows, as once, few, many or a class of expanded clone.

CDR3 DNA: TGTGCTAGTGGTTCTCGACTAGCGGGAGGGCCCACGAATGAGCAGTTCTTC; CDR3 protein: CASGSRLAGGPTNEQFF; clone size: once; D gene: TRBD2; V gene: TRBV12-5; J gene: TRBJ2-1
CDR3 DNA: TGTGCCAGCAGCCTGACTAGCGGGAGGCCCAGCTACGAGCAGTACTTC; CDR3 protein: CASSLTSGRPSYEQYF; clone size: NA; D gene: TRBD2; V gene: TRBV2; J gene: TRBJ2-7
CDR3 DNA: TGTGCCAGCAGTGAGTTGGGGGGGCGTCAGGATGAGCAGTTCTTC; CDR3 protein: CASSELGGRQDEQFF; clone size: NA; D gene: NA; V gene: TRBV6-1; J gene: TRBJ2-1
CDR3 DNA: TGTGCTAGTGGTTTAGGAGAGCGGGAGGTTGTCTACGAGCAGTACTTC; CDR3 protein: CASGLGEREVVYEQYF; clone size: few; D gene: TRBD2; V gene: TRBV12-5; J gene: TRBJ2-7
CDR3 DNA: TGCGCCAGCAGCTTGGGGGTGGGGAGCACCTACGAGCAGTACTTC; CDR3 protein: CASSLGVGSTYEQYF; clone size: few; D gene: NA; V gene: TRBV5-1; J gene: TRBJ2-7
CDR3 DNA: TGTGCCAGCAGCTTATCCCCCGCTCGGAATGAGCAGTTCTTC; CDR3 protein: CASSLSPARNEQFF; clone size: few; D gene: NA; V gene: TRBV7-2; J gene: TRBJ2-1
CDR3 DNA: TGCGCCAGCGCCCCCGGGACAGGGGGAGGAACTAATGAAAAACTGTTTTTT; CDR3 protein: CASAPGTGGGTNEKLFF; clone size: NA; D gene: TRBD1; V gene: TRBV5-1; J gene: TRBJ1-4
CDR3 DNA: TGCGCCAGCAGCCACCCCCCCCAGGGAACCTACGAGCAGTACTTC; CDR3 protein: CASSHPPQGTYEQYF; clone size: NA; D gene: NA; V gene: TRBV4-1; J gene: TRBJ2-7
CDR3 DNA: TGTTCCAGCAGCCGCGGGTTGGGACTAGCGAGCCAAGAGACCCAGTACTTC; CDR3 protein: CSSSRGLGLASQETQYF; clone size: NA; D gene: TRBD2; V gene: TRBV7-9; J gene: TRBJ2-5
CDR3 DNA: TGCGCCAGCAGCTTTACTAGCGGGGAGACCCAGTACTTC; CDR3 protein: CASSFTSGETQYF; clone size: NA; D gene: TRBD2; V gene: TRBV5-1; J gene: TRBJ2-5
CDR3 DNA: TGTGCCAGCAGTTTCTCTGGCCGGGGGAATGAGCAGTTCTTC; CDR3 protein: CASSFSGRGNEQFF; clone size: NA; D gene: NA; V gene: TRBV27; J gene: TRBJ2-1
CDR3 DNA: TGTGCCAGCAGGCCGACAGGGTTCGAAAAACTGTTTTTT; CDR3 protein: CASRPTGFEKLFF; clone size: few; D gene: TRBD1; V gene: TRBV27; J gene: TRBJ1-4
CDR3 DNA: TGTGCCAGCAGCCCAGCCCGGGAGAGCAACGAGCAGTACTTC; CDR3 protein: CASSPARESNEQYF; clone size: NA; D gene: NA; V gene: TRBV7-2; J gene: TRBJ2-7
CDR3 DNA: TGTGCCAGCAGTGAACTAGCGGGAGGGCCCGGGGAGCTGTTTTTT; CDR3 protein: CASSELAGGPGELFF; clone size: few; D gene: TRBD2; V gene: TRBV6-1; J gene: TRBJ2-2
CDR3 DNA: TGTGCTAGTGGTTTGTATACAGGGAAAAGGACAGATACGCAGTATTTT; CDR3 protein: CASGLYTGKRTDTQYF; clone size: NA; D gene: NA; V gene: TRBV12-5; J gene: TRBJ2-3
CDR3 DNA: TGCGCCAGCAGCCAAGGGCCAGCGGGTATAGCAAATGAGCAGTTCTTC; CDR3 protein: CASSQGPAGIANEQFF; clone size: NA; D gene: NA; V gene: TRBV4-1; J gene: TRBJ2-1
CDR3 DNA: TGCAGTTCAGGGGTAAACTATGGCTACACCTTC; CDR3 protein: CSSGVNYGYTF; clone size: NA; D gene: NA; V gene: TRBV20-1; J gene: TRBJ1-2
CDR3 DNA: TGTGCCAGCAGCGGCGGGGTCCTGGGTAGCGAAAAACTGTTTTTT; CDR3 protein: CASSGGVLGSEKLFF; clone size: NA; D gene: NA; V gene: TRBV7-9; J gene: TRBJ1-4
CDR3 DNA: TGTGCTAGTGGTTTGGTCTTGGGATCCTCGAGGGGGGGCTACTATGGCTACACCTTC; CDR3 protein: CASGLVLGSSRGGYYGYTF; clone size: NA; D gene: NA; V gene: TRBV12-5; J gene: TRBJ1-2
CDR3 DNA: TGCGCCAGCACCCGACTAGTCGGGGAGGAGGATACGCAGTATTTT; CDR3 protein: CASTRLVGEEDTQYF; clone size: NA; D gene: NA; V gene: TRBV5-1; J gene: TRBJ2-3
CDR3 DNA: TGTGCCAGCAGCTCCGGGACAGGGCTTTGGATAGACTATCAGCCCCAGCATTTT; CDR3 protein: CASSSGTGLWIDYQPQHF; clone size: NA; D gene: TRBD1; V gene: TRBV5-5; J gene: TRBJ1-5
CDR3 DNA: TGTGCCAGCAAGGAGGACAGCCGCACAGATACGCAGTATTTT; CDR3 protein: CASKEDSRTDTQYF; clone size: NA; D gene: NA; V gene: TRBV2; J gene: TRBJ2-3
CDR3 DNA: TGTGCCAGCAGTGCAGGGACTAGCAGCTTTATGTTCTTC; CDR3 protein: CASSAGTSSFMFF; clone size: few; D gene: TRBD2; V gene: TRBV25-1; J gene: TRBJ2-1
CDR3 DNA: TGCGCCAGCAGCTCCTTTCCCGAGAGCTCCTACAATGAGCAGTTCTTC; CDR3 protein: CASSSFPESSYNEQFF; clone size: once; D gene: NA; V gene: TRBV5-1; J gene: TRBJ2-1
CDR3 DNA: TGTGCCAGCAGCTTGGCCTTGGGACAGGGGGCGGCCTACGAGCAGTACTTC; CDR3 protein: CASSLALGQGAAYEQYF; clone size: NA; D gene: TRBD1; V gene: TRBV5-6; J gene: TRBJ2-7
CDR3 DNA: TGTGCCAGCAGTTATACAGGTTACAATGAGCAGTTCTTC; CDR3 protein: CASSYTGYNEQFF; clone size: NA; D gene: NA; V gene: TRBV27; J gene: TRBJ2-1
CDR3 DNA: TGTGCCAGCAGCAAACGACAGCACACCGGGGAGCTGTTTTTT; CDR3 protein: CASSKRQHTGELFF; clone size: NA; D gene: NA; V gene: TRBV7-3; J gene: TRBJ2-2
CDR3 DNA: TGTGCCAGCAGTCTCGATTTGCCGGGTGTAGAAAACATTCAGTACTTC; CDR3 protein: CASSLDLPGVENIQYF; clone size: NA; D gene: NA; V gene: TRBV28; J gene: TRBJ2-4
CDR3 DNA: TGTGCCAGCAGCTATCAGGGGCTCTATCAGTACACTGAAGCTTTCTTT; CDR3 protein: CASSYQGLYQYTEAFF; clone size: NA; D gene: NA; V gene: TRBV7-9; J gene: TRBJ1-1
CDR3 DNA: TGTGCCAGTTCGGAGCGGGGACAGGGGGACGAGACCCAGTACTTC; CDR3 protein: CASSERGQGDETQYF; clone size: NA; D gene: TRBD1; V gene: TRBV28; J gene: TRBJ2-5
CDR3 DNA: TGTGCCAGTAACAATGGCGGACAGGGATCGGATACGCAGTATTTT; CDR3 protein: CASNNGGQGSDTQYF; clone size: few; D gene: TRBD1; V gene: TRBV19; J gene: TRBJ2-3
CDR3 DNA: TGTGCCAGCAGCGCGGGACCCGGGACTAACAATGAGCAGTTCTTC; CDR3 protein: CASSAGPGTNNEQFF; clone size: NA; D gene: TRBD2; V gene: TRBV7-2; J gene: TRBJ2-1
CDR3 DNA: TGTGCCAGCAGCTTATCCGGGTTACCCTACGAGCAGTACTTC; CDR3 protein: CASSLSGLPYEQYF; clone size: NA; D gene: NA; V gene: TRBV11-3; J gene: TRBJ2-7
CDR3 DNA: TGTGCCAGCAGTTCCCAGGGGCCAGGCACTGAAGCTTTCTTT; CDR3 protein: CASSSQGPGTEAFF; clone size: NA; D gene: NA; V gene: TRBV27; J gene: TRBJ1-1
CDR3 DNA: TGTGCTAGTGGTTTGGTACAGGGAGCCTCAGTCAGTCGAGATACGCAGTATTTT; CDR3 protein: CASGLVQGASVSRDTQYF; clone size: NA; D gene: NA; V gene: TRBV12-5; J gene: TRBJ2-3
CDR3 DNA: TGCGCCAGCAGCGGCCCGAGGTCCCGCTACGAGCAGTACTTC; CDR3 protein: CASSGPRSRYEQYF; clone size: NA; D gene: NA; V gene: TRBV5-1; J gene: TRBJ2-7
CDR3 DNA: TGTGCCAGCACTAGCCAACGGGTAACCTACGAGCAGTACTTC; CDR3 protein: CASTSQRVTYEQYF; clone size: NA; D gene: NA; V gene: TRBV28; J gene: TRBJ2-7
CDR3 DNA: TGTGCCAGCAGCCAAGATTCCGGAGACACTGAAGCTTTCTTT; CDR3 protein: CASSQDSGDTEAFF; clone size: NA; D gene: NA; V gene: TRBV4-2; J gene: TRBJ1-1
CDR3 DNA: TGTGCCAGCAGCTCAGCGGGAGTGGAGACCCAGTACTTC; CDR3 protein: CASSSAGVETQYF; clone size: NA; D gene: TRBD2; V gene: TRBV7-2; J gene: TRBJ2-5
CDR3 DNA: TGTGCCAGCAGCGTAGTTGGAGTGAGCTCCTACAATGAGCAGTTCTTC; CDR3 protein: CASSVVGVSSYNEQFF; clone size: NA; D gene: NA; V gene: TRBV9; J gene: TRBJ2-1
CDR3 DNA: TGTGCCAGCAGGAGCGGGCCACAAGAGACCCAGTACTTC; CDR3 protein: CASRSGPQETQYF; clone size: NA; D gene: NA; V gene: TRBV7-8; J gene: TRBJ2-5
CDR3 DNA: TGTGCCAGCAGTTGGACAGGGTCTGATGAGACCCAGTACTTC; CDR3 protein: CASSWTGSDETQYF; clone size: NA; D gene: TRBD1; V gene: TRBV6-1; J gene: TRBJ2-5
CDR3 DNA: TGTGCCAGCAGTGGCGGTGGCAGCTCGAATGAAAAACTGTTTTTT; CDR3 protein: CASSGGGSSNEKLFF; clone size: NA; D gene: NA; V gene: TRBV9; J gene: TRBJ1-4
CDR3 DNA: TGTGCCTGGAGTGTTGCCGGGACACTCAGCAATCAGCCCCAGCATTTT; CDR3 protein: CAWSVAGTLSNQPQHF; clone size: NA; D gene: NA; V gene: TRBV30; J gene: TRBJ1-5
CDR3 DNA: TGTGCCAGCAGAGGGACTAGCGGGAGTTCATGTGAGCAGTTCTTC; CDR3 protein: CASRGTSGSSCEQFF; clone size: NA; D gene: TRBD2; V gene: TRBV28; J gene: TRBJ2-1
CDR3 DNA: TGTGCCAGCAGCCGGGGGAACACTGAAGCTTTCTTT; CDR3 protein: CASSRGNTEAFF; clone size: NA; D gene: NA; V gene: TRBV7-2; J gene: TRBJ1-1
CDR3 DNA: TGTGCCAGTAGCGGGCAGGGGGGCCCGAACATTCAGTACTTC; CDR3 protein: CASSGQGGPNIQYF; clone size: NA; D gene: NA; V gene: TRBV19; J gene: TRBJ2-4
CDR3 DNA: TGTGCCAGCAGCTCACGGAGGGACAGTCTAAATCAGCCCCAGCATTTT; CDR3 protein: CASSSRRDSLNQPQHF; clone size: NA; D gene: TRBD1; V gene: TRBV7-8; J gene: TRBJ1-5
CDR3 DNA: TGTGCCAGCAGCCAAGGGGGAGGGACGGCGAGTACCGGGGAGCTGTTTTTT; CDR3 protein: CASSQGGGTASTGELFF; clone size: NA; D gene: TRBD2; V gene: TRBV14; J gene: TRBJ2-2
CDR3 DNA: TGTGCCAGCAGGCGGGACGGTCTCTCTGGAAACACCATATATTTT; CDR3 protein: CASRRDGLSGNTIYF; clone size: NA; D gene: NA; V gene: TRBV13; J gene: TRBJ1-3
CDR3 DNA: TGCAGCGTTGGTGGACTTACGTACGAGCAGTACTTC; CDR3 protein: CSVGGLTYEQYF; clone size: NA; D gene: NA; V gene: TRBV29-1; J gene: TRBJ2-7
CDR3 DNA: TGTGCCAGTAGCCTCGCTAGCGGGACTCACAATGAGCAGTTCTTC; CDR3 protein: CASSLASGTHNEQFF; clone size: NA; D gene: TRBD2; V gene: TRBV19; J gene: TRBJ2-1